This TCR beta chain was found in a study of blood T cell repertoires in COVID-19. The ends were cut back, 2 bases at V and 5 bases at J, with 6 bases in the middle. This CDR3 region has 13 residues. Germline V gene sequence: CDR1 MGHRA, CDR2 YSYEKL. Produced via immunoSEQ multiplex PCR; TCRdb's table is partial and in-frame only. The sample carries over 200,000 clones, roughly 87% recorded once. The clonotype was recovered from a young man with acute COVID-19. The rearrangement links TRBV4-1 to TRBJ1-4; D remains unclear. Sequencing used PBMCs or T cells enriched from blood (not recorded which). The CDR3 is CASSQLLNEKLFF. DNA of the CDR3: TGCGCCAGCAGCCAACTATTAAATGAAAAACTGTTTTTT.